The T cell receptor beta chain under discussion was sequenced for a study of Ad26.COV2.S vaccination and SARS-CoV-2 variants. Study details: Intramuscular Ad26.COV2.S doses were given once or twice, 56 days apart.

Trimming cost V 0 bases and J 7 bases, with 9 bases left between them. This CDR3 is built from 14 residues. From germline, CDR1 is SGHTA and CDR2 FQGTGA. The repertoire was sequenced with immunoSEQ multiplex PCR; TCRdb's copy has only in-frame clones and lacks some. The sample has hundreds of thousands of clones; 80% to 90% are singletons. Treatment described: 15 to 20 received Ad26.COV2.S at low or high dose, single or two shots; about five received placebo; per-sample allocation not given. Collection of the samples took place on day 63 after the first injection of vaccine or placebo. The V gene is TRBV7-3, the J gene TRBJ2-2; D gene unclear. The receptor comes from a person between 18 and 59 years old who received the Ad26.COV2.S COVID-19 vaccine or a placebo. The source was peripheral blood, collected in a trial of Ad26.COV2.S vaccine versus placebo. CDR3 sequence: CASSLTHRVGELFF. The CDR3 region has the DNA TGTGCCAGCAGCTTAACTCACCGTGTCGGGGAGCTGTTTTTT.